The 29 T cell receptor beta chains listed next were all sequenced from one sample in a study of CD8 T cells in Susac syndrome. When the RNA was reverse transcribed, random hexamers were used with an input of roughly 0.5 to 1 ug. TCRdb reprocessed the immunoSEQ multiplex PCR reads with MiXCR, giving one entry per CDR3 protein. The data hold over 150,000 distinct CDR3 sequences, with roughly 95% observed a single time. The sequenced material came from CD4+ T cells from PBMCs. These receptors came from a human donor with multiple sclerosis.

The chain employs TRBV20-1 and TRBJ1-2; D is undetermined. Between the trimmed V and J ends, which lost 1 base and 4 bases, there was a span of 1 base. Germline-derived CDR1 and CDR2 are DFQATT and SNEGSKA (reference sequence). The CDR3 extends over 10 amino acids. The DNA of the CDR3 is TGCAGTGCTAGAGTCTATGGCTACACCTTC. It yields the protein CSARVYGYTF.

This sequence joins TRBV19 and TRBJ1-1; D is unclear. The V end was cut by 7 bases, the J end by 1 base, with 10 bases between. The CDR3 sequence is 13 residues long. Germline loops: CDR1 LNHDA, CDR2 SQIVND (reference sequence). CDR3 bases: TGTGCCAGTAAGGAGCAGACGAACACTGAAGCTTTCTTT. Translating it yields CASKEQTNTEAFF. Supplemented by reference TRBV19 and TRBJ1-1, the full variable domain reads DGGITQSPKYLFRKEGQNVTLSCEQNLNHDAMYWYRQDPGQGLRLIYYSQIVNDFQKGDIAEGYSVSREKKESFPLTVTSAQKNPTAFYLCASKEQTNTEAFFGQGTRLTVV.

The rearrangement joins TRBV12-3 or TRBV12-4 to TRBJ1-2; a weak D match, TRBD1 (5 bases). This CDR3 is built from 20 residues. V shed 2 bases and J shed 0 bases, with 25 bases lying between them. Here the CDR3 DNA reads TGTGCCAGCAGTTTAAGGGGTATCGGGTTACTACCCTCGTCTAACTATGGCTACACCTTC. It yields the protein CASSLRGIGLLPSSNYGYTF.

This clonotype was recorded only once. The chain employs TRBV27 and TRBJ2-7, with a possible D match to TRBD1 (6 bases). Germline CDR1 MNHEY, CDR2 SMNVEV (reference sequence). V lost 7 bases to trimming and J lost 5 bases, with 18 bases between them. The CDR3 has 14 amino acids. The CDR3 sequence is CASTTDRFLNEQYF. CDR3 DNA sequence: TGTGCCAGCACCACCGACAGGTTTCTGAACGAGCAGTACTTC.

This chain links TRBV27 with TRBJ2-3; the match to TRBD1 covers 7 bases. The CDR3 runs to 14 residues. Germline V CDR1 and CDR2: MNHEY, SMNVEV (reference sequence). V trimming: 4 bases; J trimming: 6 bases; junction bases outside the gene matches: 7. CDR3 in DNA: TGTGCCAGCAGTTACAGGGGCCCTGGGGATACGCAGTATTTT. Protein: CASSYRGPGDTQYF.

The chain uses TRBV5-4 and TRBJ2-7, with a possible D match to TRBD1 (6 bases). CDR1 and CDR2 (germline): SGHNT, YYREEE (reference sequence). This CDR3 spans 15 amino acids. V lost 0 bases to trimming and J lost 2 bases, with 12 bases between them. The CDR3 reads CASSLGGRWTYEQYF. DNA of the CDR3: TGTGCCAGCAGCTTGGGGGGGCGGTGGACCTACGAGCAGTACTTC. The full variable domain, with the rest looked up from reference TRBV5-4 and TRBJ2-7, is ETGVTQSPTHLIKTRGQQVTLRCSSQSGHNTVSWYQQALGQGPQFIFQYYREEENGRGNFPPRFSGLQFPNYSSELNVNALELDDSALYLCASSLGGRWTYEQYFGPGTRLTVT.

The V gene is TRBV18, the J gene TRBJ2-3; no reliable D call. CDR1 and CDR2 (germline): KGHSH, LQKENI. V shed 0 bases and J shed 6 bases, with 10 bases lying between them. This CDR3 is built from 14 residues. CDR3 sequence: CASSPPGSVDTQYF. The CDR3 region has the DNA TGTGCCAGCTCACCACCGGGAAGCGTTGATACGCAGTATTTT.

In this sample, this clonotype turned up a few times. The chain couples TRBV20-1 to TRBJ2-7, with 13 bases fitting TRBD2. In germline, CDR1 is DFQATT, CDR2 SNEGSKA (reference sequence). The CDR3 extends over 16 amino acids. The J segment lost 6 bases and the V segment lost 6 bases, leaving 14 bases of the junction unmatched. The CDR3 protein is CSAAGLAGTRGGEQYF. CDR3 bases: TGCAGTGCCGCGGGACTAGCGGGGACCCGAGGGGGCGAGCAGTACTTC.

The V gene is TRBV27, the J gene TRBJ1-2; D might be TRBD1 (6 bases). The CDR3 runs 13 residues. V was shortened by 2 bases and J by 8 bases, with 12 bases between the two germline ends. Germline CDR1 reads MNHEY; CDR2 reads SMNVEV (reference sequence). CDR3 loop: CASSLKGGEGYTF. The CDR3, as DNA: TGTGCCAGCAGTTTAAAAGGGGGTGAGGGCTACACCTTC.

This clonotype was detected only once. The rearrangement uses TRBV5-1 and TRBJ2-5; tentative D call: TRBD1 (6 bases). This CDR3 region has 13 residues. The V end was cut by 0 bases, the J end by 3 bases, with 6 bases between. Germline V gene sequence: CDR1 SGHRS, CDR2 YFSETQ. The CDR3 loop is CASSLEGEETQYF. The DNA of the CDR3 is TGCGCCAGCAGCTTGGAGGGGGAAGAGACCCAGTACTTC.

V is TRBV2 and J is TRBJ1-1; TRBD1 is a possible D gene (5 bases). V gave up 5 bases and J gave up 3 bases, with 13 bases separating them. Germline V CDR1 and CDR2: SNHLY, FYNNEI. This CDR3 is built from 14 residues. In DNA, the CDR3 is TGTGCCAGCAGTCCCCCTTGGGGGGACACTGAAGCTTTCTTT. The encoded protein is CASSPPWGDTEAFF.

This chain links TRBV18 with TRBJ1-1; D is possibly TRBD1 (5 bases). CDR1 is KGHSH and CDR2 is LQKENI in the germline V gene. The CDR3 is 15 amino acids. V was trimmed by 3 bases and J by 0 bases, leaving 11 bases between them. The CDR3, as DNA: TGTGCCAGCTCACCGGGACGCTCAATGAACACTGAAGCTTTCTTT. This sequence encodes CASSPGRSMNTEAFF.

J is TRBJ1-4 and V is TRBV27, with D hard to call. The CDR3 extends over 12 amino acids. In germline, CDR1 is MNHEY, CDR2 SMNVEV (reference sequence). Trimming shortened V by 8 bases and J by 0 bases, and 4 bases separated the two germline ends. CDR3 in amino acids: CASDTTNEKLFF. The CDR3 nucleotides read TGTGCCAGCGATACAACTAATGAAAAACTGTTTTTT.

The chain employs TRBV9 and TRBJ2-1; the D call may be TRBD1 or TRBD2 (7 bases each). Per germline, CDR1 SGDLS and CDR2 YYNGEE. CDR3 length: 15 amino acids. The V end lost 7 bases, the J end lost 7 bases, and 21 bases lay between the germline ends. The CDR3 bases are TGTGCCAGCTCTCAGGGGGGAGGGCCGTTTAATGAGCAGTTCTTC. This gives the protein CASSQGGGPFNEQFF.

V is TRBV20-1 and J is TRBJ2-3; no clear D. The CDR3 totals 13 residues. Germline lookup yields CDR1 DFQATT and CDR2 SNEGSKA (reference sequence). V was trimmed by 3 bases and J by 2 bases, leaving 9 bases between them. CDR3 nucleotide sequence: TGCAGTGCTAGTTTGGCGGACACAGATACGCAGTATTTT. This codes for CSASLADTDTQYF.

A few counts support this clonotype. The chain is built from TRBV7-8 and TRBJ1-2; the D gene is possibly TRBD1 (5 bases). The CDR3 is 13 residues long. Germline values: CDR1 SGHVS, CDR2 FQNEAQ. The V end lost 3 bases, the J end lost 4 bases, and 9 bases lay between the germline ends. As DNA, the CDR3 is TGTGCCAGCAGCTTGGGGGGATCCTATGGCTACACCTTC. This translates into CASSLGGSYGYTF. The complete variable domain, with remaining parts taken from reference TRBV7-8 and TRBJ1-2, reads GAGVSQSPRYKVAKRGQDVALRCDPISGHVSLFWYQQALGQGPEFLTYFQNEAQLDKSGLPSDRFFAERPEGSVSTLKIQRTQQEDSAVYLCASSLGGSYGYTFGSGTRLTVV.

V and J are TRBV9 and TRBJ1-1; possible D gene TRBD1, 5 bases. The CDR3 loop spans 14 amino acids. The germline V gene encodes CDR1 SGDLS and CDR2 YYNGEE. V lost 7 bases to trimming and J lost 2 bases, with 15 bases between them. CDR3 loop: CASSPGVHNTEAFF. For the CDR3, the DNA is TGTGCCAGCTCCCCGGGGGTCCACAACACTGAAGCTTTCTTT.

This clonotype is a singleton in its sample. CDR3 region: CASSPRGRFYEQYF. The CDR3 DNA reads as TGTGCCAGCAGCCCCCGGGGGAGGTTCTACGAGCAGTACTTC. V is TRBV7-8 and J is TRBJ2-7; a possible D gene is TRBD2 (6 bases). From germline, CDR1 is SGHVS and CDR2 FQNEAQ. Deletions cut 5 bases from V and 3 bases from J, with 14 bases between. The CDR3 totals 14 residues.

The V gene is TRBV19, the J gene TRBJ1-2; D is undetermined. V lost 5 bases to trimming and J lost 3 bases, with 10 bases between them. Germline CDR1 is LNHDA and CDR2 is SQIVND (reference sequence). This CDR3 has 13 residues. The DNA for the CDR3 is TGTGCCAGTAGTCTGGACCGTCACTATGGCTACACCTTC. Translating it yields CASSLDRHYGYTF.

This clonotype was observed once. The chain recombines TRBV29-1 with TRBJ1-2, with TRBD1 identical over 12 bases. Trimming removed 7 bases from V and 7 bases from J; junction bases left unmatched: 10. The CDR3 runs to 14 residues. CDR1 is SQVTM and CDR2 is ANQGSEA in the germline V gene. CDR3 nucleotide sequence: TGCAGCGGAGGATCCGGGACAGGGGGCGTTGGCTACACCTTC. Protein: CSGGSGTGGVGYTF.

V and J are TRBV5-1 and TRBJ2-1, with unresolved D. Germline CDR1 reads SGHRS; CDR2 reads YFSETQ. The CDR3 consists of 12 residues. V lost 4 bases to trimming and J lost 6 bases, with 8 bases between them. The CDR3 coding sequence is TGCGCCAGCAGCCTTCGTATCAATGAGCAGTTCTTC. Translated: CASSLRINEQFF.

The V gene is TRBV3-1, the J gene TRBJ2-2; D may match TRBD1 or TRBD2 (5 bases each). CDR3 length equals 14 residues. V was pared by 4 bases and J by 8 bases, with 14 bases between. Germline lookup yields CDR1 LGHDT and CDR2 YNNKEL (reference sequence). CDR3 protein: CASSRTGAAGELFF. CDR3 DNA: TGTGCCAGCAGCCGCACCGGGGCGGCAGGGGAGCTGTTTTTT.

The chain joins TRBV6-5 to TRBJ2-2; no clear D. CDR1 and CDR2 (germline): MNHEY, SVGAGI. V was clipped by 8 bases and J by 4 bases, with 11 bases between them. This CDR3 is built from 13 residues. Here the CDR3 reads CASVSRSTGELFF. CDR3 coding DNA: TGTGCCAGCGTTTCGCGGAGCACCGGGGAGCTGTTTTTT.

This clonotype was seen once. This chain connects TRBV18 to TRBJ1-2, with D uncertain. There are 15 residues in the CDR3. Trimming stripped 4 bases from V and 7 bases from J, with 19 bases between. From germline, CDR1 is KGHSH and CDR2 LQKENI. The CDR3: CASSLTEGMDSGYTF. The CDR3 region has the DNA TGTGCCAGCTCACTCACGGAGGGAATGGACTCTGGCTACACCTTC.

The CDR3 nucleotides read TGTGCCAGCAGCCAAGGAAGCGGGGGAGAGTACTTC. Its translation is CASSQGSGGEYF. The gene calls are TRBV3-1 and TRBJ2-7, with TRBD2 matching 8 bases. CDR1 is LGHDT and CDR2 is YNNKEL in the germline V gene (reference sequence). The length of the CDR3 is 12 residues. V dropped 1 base and J dropped 11; count of bases not matched to a gene: 4.

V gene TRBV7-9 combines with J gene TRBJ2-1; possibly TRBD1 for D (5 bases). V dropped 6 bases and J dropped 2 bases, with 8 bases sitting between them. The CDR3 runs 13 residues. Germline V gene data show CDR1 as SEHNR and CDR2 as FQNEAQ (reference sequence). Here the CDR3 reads CASRVGPYNEQFF. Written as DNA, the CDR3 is TGTGCCAGCAGAGTGGGGCCCTACAATGAGCAGTTCTTC.

DNA for the CDR3: TGTGCCAGCAGCCAAGATAAGGCGCGCGGCTACACCTTC. Protein: CASSQDKARGYTF. This rearrangement joins TRBV3-1 to TRBJ1-2; D remains ambiguous. The germline V and J ends were trimmed by 0 bases and 8 bases, with 10 bases remaining between them. This CDR3 spans 13 amino acids. CDR1 LGHDT and CDR2 YNNKEL come from the germline V gene (reference sequence).

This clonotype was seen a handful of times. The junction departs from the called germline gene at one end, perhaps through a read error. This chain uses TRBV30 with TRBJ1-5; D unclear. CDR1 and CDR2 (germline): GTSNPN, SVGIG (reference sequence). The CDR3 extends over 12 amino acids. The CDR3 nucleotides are TGTGCCTGGAGTGTACGAGGTCAGGCCCAGCATTTT. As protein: CAWSVRGQAQHF.

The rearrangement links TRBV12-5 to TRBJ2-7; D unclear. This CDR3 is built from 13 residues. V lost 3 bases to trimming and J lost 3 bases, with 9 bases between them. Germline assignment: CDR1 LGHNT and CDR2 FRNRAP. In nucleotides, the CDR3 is TGTGCTAGTGGTTTATCCTACCTCTACGAGCAGTACTTC. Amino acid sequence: CASGLSYLYEQYF.